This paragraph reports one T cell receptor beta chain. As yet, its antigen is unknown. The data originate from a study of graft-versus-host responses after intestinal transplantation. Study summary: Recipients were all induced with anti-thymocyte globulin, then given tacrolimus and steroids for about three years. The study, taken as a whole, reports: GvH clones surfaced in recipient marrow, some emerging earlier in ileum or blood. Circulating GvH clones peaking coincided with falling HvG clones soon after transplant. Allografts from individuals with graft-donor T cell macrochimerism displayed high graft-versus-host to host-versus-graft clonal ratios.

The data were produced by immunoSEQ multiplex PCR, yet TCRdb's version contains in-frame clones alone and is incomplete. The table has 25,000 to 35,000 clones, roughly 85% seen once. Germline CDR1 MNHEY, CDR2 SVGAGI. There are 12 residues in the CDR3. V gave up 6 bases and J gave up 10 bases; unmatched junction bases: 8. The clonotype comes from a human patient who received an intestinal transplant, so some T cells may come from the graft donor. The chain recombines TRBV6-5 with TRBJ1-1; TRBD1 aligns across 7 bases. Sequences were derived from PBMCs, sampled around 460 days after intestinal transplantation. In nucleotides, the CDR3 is TGTGCCAGCAGCCTCGAAGGGGGCGCAGCTTTCTTT. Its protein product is CASSLEGGAAFF.